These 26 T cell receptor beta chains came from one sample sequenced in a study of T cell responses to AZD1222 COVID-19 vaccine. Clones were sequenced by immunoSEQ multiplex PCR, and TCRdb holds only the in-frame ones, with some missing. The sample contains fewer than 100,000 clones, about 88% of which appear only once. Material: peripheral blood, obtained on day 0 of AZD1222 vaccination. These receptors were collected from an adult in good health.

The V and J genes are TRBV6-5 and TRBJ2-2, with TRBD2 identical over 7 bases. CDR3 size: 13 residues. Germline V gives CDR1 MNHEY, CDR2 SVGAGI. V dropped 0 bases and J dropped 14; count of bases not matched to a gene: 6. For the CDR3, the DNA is TGTGCCAGCAGTTACTCCCGGGGGGAGGTCCTGTTTTTT. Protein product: CASSYSRGEVLFF.

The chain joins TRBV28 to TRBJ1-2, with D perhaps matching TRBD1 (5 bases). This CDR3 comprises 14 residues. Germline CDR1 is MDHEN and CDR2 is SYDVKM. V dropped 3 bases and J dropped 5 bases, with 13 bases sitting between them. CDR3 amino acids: CASSFQGAPYGYTF. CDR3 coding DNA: TGTGCCAGCAGTTTTCAAGGGGCGCCATATGGCTACACCTTC.

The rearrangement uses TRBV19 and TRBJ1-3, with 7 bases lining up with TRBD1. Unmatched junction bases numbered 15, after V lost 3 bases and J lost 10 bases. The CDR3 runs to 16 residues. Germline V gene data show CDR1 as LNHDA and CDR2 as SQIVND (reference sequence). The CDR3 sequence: CASSIKGRQGVETIYF. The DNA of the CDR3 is TGTGCCAGTAGTATTAAGGGACGACAGGGCGTGGAGACCATATATTTT.

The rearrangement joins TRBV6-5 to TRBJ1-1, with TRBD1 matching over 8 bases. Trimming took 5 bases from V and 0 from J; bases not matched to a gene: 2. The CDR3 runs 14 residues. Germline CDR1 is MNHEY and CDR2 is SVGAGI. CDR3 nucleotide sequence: TGTGCCAGCAGTCCGGGACAGGTGAACACTGAAGCTTTCTTT. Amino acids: CASSPGQVNTEAFF.

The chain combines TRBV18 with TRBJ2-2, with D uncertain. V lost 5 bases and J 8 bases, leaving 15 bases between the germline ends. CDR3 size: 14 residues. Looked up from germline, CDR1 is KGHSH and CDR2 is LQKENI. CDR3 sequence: CASSSRAIVGELFF. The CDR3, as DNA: TGTGCCAGCTCATCCCGGGCCATAGTAGGGGAGCTGTTTTTT. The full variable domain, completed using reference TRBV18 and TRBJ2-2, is NAGVMQNPRHLVRRRGQEARLRCSPMKGHSHVYWYRQLPEEGLKFMVYLQKENIIDESGMPKERFSAEFPKEGPSILRIQQVVRGDSAAYFCASSSRAIVGELFFGEGSRLTVL.

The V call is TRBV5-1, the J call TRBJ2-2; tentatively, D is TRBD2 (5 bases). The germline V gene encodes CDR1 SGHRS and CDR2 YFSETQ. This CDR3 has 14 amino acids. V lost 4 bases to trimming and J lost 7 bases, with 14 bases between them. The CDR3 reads CASSLLESGGELFF. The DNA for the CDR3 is TGCGCCAGCAGCCTCCTTGAGAGCGGCGGGGAGCTGTTTTTT. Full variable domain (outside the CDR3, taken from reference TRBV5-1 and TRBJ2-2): KAGVTQTPRYLIKTRGQQVTLSCSPISGHRSVSWYQQTPGQGLQFLFEYFSETQRNKGNFPGRFSGRQFSNSRSEMNVSTLELGDSALYLCASSLLESGGELFFGEGSRLTVL.

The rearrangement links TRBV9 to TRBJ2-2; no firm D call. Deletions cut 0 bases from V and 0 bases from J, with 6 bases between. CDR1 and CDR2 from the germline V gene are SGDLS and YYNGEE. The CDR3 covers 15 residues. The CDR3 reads CASSVVGANTGELFF. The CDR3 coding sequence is TGTGCCAGCAGCGTAGTCGGCGCGAACACCGGGGAGCTGTTTTTT. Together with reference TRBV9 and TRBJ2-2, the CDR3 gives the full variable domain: DSGVTQTPKHLITATGQRVTLRCSPRSGDLSVYWYQQSLDQGLQFLIQYYNGEERAKGNILERFSAQQFPDLHSELNLSSLELGDSALYFCASSVVGANTGELFFGEGSRLTVL.

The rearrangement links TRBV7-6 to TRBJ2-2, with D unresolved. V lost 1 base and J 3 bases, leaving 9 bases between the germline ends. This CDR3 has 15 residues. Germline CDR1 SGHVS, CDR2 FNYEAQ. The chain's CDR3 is CASSLGTTHTGELFF. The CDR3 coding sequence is TGTGCCAGCAGCTTAGGGACGACCCACACCGGGGAGCTGTTTTTT.

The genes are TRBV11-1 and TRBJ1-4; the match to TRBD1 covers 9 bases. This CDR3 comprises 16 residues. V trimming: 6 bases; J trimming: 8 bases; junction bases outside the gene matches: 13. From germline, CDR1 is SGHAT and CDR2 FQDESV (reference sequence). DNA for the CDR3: TGTGCCAGCAGGCCGAGACAGGGGGAAGGGGGAGAAAAACTGTTTTTT. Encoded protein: CASRPRQGEGGEKLFF.

The CDR3 protein is CSVVGRELGTEAFF. CDR3 nucleotide sequence: TGCAGCGTTGTTGGCAGGGAACTGGGTACTGAAGCTTTCTTT. The J gene is TRBJ1-1, the V gene TRBV29-1, with D possibly matching TRBD1 (5 bases). CDR3 length: 14 residues. Trimming removed 4 bases at V and 5 bases at J, with 17 bases between. Per germline, CDR1 SQVTM and CDR2 ANQGSEA.

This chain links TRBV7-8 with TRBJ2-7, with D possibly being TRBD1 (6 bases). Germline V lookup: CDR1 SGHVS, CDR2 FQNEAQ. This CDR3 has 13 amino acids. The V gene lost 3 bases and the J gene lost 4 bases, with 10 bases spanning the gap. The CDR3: CASSFGQTYEQYF. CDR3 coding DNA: TGTGCCAGCAGCTTCGGACAGACTTACGAGCAGTACTTC.

The CDR3 is CASSYRLNTEAFF. The CDR3 coding sequence is TGTGCCAGCAGTTATCGTCTGAACACTGAAGCTTTCTTT. The chain is built from TRBV6-5 and TRBJ1-1; D not certain. CDR1 and CDR2 (germline): MNHEY, SVGAGI. Trimming pared 3 bases from V and 0 bases from J, leaving 5 bases between. The CDR3 contains 13 residues.

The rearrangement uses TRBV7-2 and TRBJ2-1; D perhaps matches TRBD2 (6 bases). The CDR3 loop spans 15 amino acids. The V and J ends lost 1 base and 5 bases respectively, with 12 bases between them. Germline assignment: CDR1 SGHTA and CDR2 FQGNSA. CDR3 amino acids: CASSLGPGVNNEQFF. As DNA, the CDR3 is TGTGCCAGCAGCTTAGGGCCGGGAGTTAACAATGAGCAGTTCTTC. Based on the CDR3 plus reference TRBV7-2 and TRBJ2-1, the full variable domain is GAGVSQSPSNKVTEKGKDVELRCDPISGHTALYWYRQSLGQGLEFLIYFQGNSAPDKSGLPSDRFSAERTGGSVSTLTIQRTQQEDSAVYLCASSLGPGVNNEQFFGPGTRLTVL.

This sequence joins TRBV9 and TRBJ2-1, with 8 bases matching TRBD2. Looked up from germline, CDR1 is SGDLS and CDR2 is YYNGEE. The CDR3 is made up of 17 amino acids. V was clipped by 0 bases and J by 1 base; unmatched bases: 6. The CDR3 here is CASSVGLAGTSYNEQFF. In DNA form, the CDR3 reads TGTGCCAGCAGCGTAGGTCTAGCGGGTACGTCCTACAATGAGCAGTTCTTC.

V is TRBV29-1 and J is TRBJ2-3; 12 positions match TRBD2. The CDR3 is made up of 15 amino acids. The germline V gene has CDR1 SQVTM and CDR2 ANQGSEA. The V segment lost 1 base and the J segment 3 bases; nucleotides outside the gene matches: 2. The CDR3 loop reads CSVEGGTSGTDTQYF. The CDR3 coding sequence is TGCAGCGTTGAAGGAGGGACTAGCGGGACAGATACGCAGTATTTT.

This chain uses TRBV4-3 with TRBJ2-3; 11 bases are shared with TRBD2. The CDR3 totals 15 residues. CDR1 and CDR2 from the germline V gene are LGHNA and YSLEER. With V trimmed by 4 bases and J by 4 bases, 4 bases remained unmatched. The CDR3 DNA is TGCGCCAGCAGCCTGCTAGCGGGAGGATCAGATACGCAGTATTTT. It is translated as CASSLLAGGSDTQYF.

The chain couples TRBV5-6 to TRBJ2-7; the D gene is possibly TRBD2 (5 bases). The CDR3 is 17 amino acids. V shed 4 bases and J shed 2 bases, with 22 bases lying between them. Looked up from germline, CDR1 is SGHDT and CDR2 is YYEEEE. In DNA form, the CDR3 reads TGTGCCAGCAGCACTTTATATAGCGTCTCCCCCGCCTACGAGCAGTACTTC. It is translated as CASSTLYSVSPAYEQYF.

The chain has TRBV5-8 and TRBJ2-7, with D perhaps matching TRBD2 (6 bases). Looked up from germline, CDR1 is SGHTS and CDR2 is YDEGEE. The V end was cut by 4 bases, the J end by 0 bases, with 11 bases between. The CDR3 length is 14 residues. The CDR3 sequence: CASSPRDFSYEQYF. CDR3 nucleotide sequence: TGTGCCAGCAGCCCCCGGGACTTCTCCTACGAGCAGTACTTC. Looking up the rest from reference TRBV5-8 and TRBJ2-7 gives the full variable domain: EAGVTQSPTHLIKTRGQQATLRCSPISGHTSVYWYQQALGLGLQFLLWYDEGEERNRGNFPPRFSGRQFPNYSSELNVNALELEDSALYLCASSPRDFSYEQYFGPGTRLTVT.

The DNA for the CDR3 is TGTGCCAGCAGTTACTCGATGATCCCAGCAGGATCACCCCTCCACTTT. This encodes CASSYSMIPAGSPLHF. The chain combines TRBV6-5 with TRBJ1-6; D unclear. The germline gives CDR1 MNHEY, CDR2 SVGAGI. This CDR3 contains 16 residues. V was shortened by 0 bases and J by 10 bases, with 16 bases between the two germline ends.

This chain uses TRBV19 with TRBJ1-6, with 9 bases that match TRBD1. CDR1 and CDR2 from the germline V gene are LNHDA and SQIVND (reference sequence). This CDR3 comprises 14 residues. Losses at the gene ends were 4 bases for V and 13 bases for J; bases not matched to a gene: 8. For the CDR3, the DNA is TGTGCCAGTAGTAACCGGGACAGGGCCTTTCCCCTCCACTTT. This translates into CASSNRDRAFPLHF.

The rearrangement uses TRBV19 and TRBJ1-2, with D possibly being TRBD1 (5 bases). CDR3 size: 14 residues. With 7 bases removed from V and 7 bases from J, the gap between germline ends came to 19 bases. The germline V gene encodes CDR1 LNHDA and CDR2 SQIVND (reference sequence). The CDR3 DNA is TGTGCCAGTACCTCCCTAGGGGCCTTGGGTGGCTACACCTTC. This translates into CASTSLGALGGYTF. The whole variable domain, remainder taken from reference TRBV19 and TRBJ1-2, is DGGITQSPKYLFRKEGQNVTLSCEQNLNHDAMYWYRQDPGQGLRLIYYSQIVNDFQKGDIAEGYSVSREKKESFPLTVTSAQKNPTAFYLCASTSLGALGGYTFGSGTRLTVV.

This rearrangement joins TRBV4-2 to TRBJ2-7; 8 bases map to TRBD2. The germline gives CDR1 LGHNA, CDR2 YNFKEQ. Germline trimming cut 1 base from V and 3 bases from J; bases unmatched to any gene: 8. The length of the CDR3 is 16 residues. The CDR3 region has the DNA TGTGCCAGCAGCCAAGCTGCCTCGGCGGGAGGCTACGAGCAGTACTTC. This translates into CASSQAASAGGYEQYF.

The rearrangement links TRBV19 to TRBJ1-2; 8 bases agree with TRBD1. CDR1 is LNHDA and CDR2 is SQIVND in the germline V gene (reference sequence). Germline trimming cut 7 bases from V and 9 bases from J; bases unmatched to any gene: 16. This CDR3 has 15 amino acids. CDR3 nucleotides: TGTGCCAGTACCTCTTCTCGGACAGGGCTTTCGAGCTACACCTTC. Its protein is CASTSSRTGLSSYTF.

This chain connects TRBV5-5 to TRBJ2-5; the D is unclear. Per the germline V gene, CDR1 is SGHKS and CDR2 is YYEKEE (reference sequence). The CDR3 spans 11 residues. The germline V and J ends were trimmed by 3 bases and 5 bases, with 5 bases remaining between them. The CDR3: CASSSRETQYF. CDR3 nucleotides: TGTGCCAGCAGCTCGAGGGAGACCCAGTACTTC.

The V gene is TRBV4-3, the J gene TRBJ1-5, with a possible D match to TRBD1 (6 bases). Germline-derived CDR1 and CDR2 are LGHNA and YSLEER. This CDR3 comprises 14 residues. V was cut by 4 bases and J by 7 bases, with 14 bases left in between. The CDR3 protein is CASSLQQGNQPQHF. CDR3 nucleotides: TGCGCCAGCAGCCTTCAACAGGGTAACCAGCCCCAGCATTTT.

The chain's CDR3 is CASSLEGTQPQHF. The CDR3 DNA reads TGCGCCAGCAGCTTGGAGGGGACTCAGCCCCAGCATTTT. The chain employs TRBV5-1 and TRBJ1-5; tentatively, D is TRBD1 (5 bases). CDR3 size: 13 residues. Germline CDR1 is SGHRS and CDR2 is YFSETQ. Deletions cut 0 bases from V and 6 bases from J, with 7 bases between.